This section outlines one TCR beta chain sequence together with its context. Antigen specificity is unknown. A multiplex PCR was run with 60 Vbeta primers and 13 Jbeta primers. In the original analysis: Per a later analysis, the number of unique TCR beta chains was roughly 87 million, of which roughly 11 million were shared. Clones were read by immunoSEQ multiplex PCR, and TCRdb kept only the in-frame ones, dropping some. D and trimming were read from the DNA, whereas the V and J calls and clone size are those reported in that table. This sample has 150,000 to 200,000 clones; about 86% occur once, and the top ten carry around 1.6%. The data were taken from a study of cytomegalovirus exposure and HLA in healthy donors. Study findings and constraints: Some V segments, including TRBV6-2 and TRBV6-3, were excluded as indistinguishable. Productive rates of about 87% or about 30% were seen for most TCR beta V segments in an earlier analysis.

The V gene's germline CDR1 is MNHEY and CDR2 SVGAGI. V shed 7 bases and J 11 bases; nucleotides not matched to a gene: 10. The CDR3 sequence is 12 residues long. V and J are TRBV6-5 and TRBJ2-5; 7 bases align to TRBD1. This receptor was obtained from a man between 35 and 55 years old in good health and CMV-seropositive. Material: PBMCs. The CDR3 is CASTPPGGEQYF. The CDR3 nucleotides are TGTGCCAGCACCCCCCCAGGGGGAGAGCAGTACTTC.